This T cell receptor (beta chain) came from a study of identical twins. Whole-study results and caveats: Conclusions leaned on cross-sectional statistical analysis and did not track the same donors over time.

This clonotype was counted a few times. The target antigen is unknown. TCRdb reanalysed the 5' RACE reads using MiXCR and keeps one entry per CDR3 protein. The table records some 630,000 distinct CDR3 sequences, 7.1% of them present only once. CDR1 and CDR2 (germline): DFQATT, SNEGSKA (reference sequence). The V and J ends lost 2 bases and 5 bases respectively, with 18 bases between them. This CDR3 contains 15 residues. The data also belong to a second study, concerning yellow fever vaccine responses in identical twins.

The chain recombines TRBV20-1 with TRBJ1-1, with a possible D match to TRBD1 (6 bases). Sequenced sample: PBMCs. This TCR derives from a woman younger than 30 in good health. CDR3 loop: CSARPPRGDWTEAFF. CDR3 DNA sequence: TGCAGTGCTAGACCTCCCAGGGGAGATTGGACTGAAGCTTTCTTT.